This T cell receptor (beta chain) was sequenced in a study of blood T cell repertoires in COVID-19. Study in general: T cells, B-cell-depleted T cells, or PBMCs supplied cDNA or gDNA.

Using immunoSEQ multiplex PCR, the repertoire was profiled, and TCRdb retains in-frame clones only, with some absent. Of approximately 260,000 clones listed, approximately 90% were seen once; the top ten hold 2% to 2.5%. This CDR3 spans 14 amino acids. Unmatched junction bases numbered 5, after V lost 4 bases and J lost 2 bases. Germline CDR1 is LNHDA and CDR2 is SQIVND (reference sequence). Material: peripheral blood. The chain recombines TRBV19 with TRBJ2-7, with TRBD1 matching over 7 bases. This receptor was identified in a woman in her thirties or forties who had recovered from COVID-19. The CDR3 here is CASSRQGETYEQYF. The CDR3 nucleotides read TGTGCCAGTAGTAGACAGGGAGAGACCTACGAGCAGTACTTC.